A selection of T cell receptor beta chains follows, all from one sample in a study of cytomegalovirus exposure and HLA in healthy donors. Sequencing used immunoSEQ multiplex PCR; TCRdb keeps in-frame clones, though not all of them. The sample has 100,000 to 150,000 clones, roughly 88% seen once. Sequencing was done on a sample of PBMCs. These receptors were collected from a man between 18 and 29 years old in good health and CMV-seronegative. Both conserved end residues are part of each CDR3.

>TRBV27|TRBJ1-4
CASREIAGGEGKLFF
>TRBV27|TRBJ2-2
CASQTGTFTGELFF
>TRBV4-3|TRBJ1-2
CASSQDSGGFGYGYTF
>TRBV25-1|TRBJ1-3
CASSEYLSRGSSGNTIYF
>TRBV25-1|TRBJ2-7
CASSEYELYEQYF
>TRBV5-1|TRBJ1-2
CASSSPGQLFKDGYTF
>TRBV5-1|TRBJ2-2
CASSIEVGRRPGELFF
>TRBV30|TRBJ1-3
CAWRDRGTGNTIYF
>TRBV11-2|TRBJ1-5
CASSGTGDNQPQHF
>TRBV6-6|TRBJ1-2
CASSSTENYGYTF